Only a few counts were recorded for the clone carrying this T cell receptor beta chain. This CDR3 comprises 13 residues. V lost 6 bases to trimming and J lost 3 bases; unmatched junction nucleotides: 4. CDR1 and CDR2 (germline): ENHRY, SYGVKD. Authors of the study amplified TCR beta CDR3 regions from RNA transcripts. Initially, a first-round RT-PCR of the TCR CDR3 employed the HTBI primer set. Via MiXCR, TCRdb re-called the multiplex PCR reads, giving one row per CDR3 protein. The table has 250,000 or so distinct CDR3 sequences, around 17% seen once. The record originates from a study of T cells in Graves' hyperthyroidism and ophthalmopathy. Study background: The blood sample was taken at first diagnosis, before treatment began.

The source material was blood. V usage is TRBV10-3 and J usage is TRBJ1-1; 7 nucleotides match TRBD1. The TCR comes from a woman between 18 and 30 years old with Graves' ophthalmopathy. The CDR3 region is CAIRQGTDTEAFF. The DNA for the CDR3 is TGTGCCATCAGACAGGGGACGGACACTGAAGCTTTCTTT.